This T cell receptor (beta chain) was captured in a study of Ad26.COV2.S vaccination and SARS-CoV-2 variants. Findings and caveats of the study: Vaccinated and placebo-treated recipients had similar non-spike TCR breadth. Reported post-vaccination CD8+ and CD4+ T cell responses to spike showed substantial breadth.

Method: immunoSEQ multiplex PCR; TCRdb's copy keeps in-frame clones and lacks some. The sample includes under 150,000 clones, 86% of them seen just once. This clone was observed once. Its antigen is as yet unknown. V lost 3 bases, J lost 7 bases, and 21 bases lay in between. Germline CDR1 MGHRA, CDR2 YSYEKL. The CDR3 spans 17 residues. The V gene is TRBV4-1, the J gene TRBJ1-4; D ambiguous. This TCR derives from a human donor who had recovered from COVID-19. The source material was peripheral blood, sampled after recovery from COVID-19. Here the CDR3 reads CASSHPPRGPAGEKLFF. The CDR3 DNA is TGCGCCAGCAGCCATCCTCCAAGAGGCCCAGCGGGTGAAAAACTGTTTTTT.